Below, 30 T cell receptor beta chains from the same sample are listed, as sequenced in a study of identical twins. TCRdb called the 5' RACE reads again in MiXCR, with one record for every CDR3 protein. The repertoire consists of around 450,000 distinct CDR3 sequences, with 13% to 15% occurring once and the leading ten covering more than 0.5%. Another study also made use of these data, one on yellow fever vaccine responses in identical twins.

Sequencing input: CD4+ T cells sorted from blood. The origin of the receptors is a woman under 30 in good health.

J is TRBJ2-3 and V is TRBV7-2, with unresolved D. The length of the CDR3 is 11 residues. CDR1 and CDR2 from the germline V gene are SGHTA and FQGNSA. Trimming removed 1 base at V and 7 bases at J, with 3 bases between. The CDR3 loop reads CASSLEYTQYF. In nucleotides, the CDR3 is TGTGCCAGCAGCTTAGAGTATACGCAGTATTTT.

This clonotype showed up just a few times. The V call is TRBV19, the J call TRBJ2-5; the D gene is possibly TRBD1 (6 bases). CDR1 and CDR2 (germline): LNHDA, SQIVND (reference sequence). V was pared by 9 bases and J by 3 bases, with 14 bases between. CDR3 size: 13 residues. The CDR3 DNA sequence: TGTGCCAGCAAACACAGGGCAGAAGAGACCCAGTACTTC. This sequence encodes CASKHRAEETQYF.

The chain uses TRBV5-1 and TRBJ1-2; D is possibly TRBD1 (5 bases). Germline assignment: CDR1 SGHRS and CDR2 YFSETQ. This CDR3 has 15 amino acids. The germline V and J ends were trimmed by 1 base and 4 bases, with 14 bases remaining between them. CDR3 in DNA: TGCGCCAGCAGCTTGTCCGGGGACCCTGGCTATGGCTACACCTTC. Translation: CASSLSGDPGYGYTF.

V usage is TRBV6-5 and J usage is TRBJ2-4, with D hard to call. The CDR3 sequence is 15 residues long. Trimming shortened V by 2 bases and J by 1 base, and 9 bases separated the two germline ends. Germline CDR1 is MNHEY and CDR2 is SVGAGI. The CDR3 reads CASSYGGSAKNIQYF. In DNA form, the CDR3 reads TGTGCCAGCAGTTACGGTGGCTCCGCCAAAAACATTCAGTACTTC.

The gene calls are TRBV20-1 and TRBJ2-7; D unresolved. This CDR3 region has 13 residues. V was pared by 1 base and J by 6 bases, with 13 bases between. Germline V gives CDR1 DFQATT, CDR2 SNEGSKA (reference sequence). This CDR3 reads CSARGVAPSEQYF. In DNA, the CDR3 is TGCAGTGCTAGAGGGGTAGCTCCAAGCGAGCAGTACTTC.

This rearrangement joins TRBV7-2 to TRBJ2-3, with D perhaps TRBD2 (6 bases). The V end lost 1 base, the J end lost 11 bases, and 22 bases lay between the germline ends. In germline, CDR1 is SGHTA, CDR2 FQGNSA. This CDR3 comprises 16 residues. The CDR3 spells CASSLGWGEPTQWQYF. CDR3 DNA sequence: TGTGCCAGCAGCTTAGGGTGGGGGGAACCCACGCAGTGGCAGTATTTT.

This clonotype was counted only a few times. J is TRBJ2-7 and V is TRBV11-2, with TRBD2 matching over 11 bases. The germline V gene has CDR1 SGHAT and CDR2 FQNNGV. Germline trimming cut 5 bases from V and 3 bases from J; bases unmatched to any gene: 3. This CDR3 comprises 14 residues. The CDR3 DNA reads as TGTGCCAGCAGCATACTAGCGGGGGACTACGAGCAGTACTTC. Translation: CASSILAGDYEQYF. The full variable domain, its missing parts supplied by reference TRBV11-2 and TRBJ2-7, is EAGVAQSPRYKIIEKRQSVAFWCNPISGHATLYWYQQILGQGPKLLIQFQNNGVVDDSQLPKDRFSAERLKGVDSTLKIQPAKLEDSAVYLCASSILAGDYEQYFGPGTRLTVT.

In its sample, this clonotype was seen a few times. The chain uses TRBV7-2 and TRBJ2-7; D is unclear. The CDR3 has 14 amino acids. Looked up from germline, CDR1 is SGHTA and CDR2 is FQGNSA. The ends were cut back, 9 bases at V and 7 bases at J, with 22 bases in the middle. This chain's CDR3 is CASRNVAGSGEQYF. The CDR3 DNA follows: TGTGCCAGTCGGAACGTAGCCGGGTCTGGGGAGCAGTACTTC. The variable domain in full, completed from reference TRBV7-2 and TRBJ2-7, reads GAGVSQSPSNKVTEKGKDVELRCDPISGHTALYWYRQSLGQGLEFLIYFQGNSAPDKSGLPSDRFSAERTGGSVSTLTIQRTQQEDSAVYLCASRNVAGSGEQYFGPGTRLTVT.

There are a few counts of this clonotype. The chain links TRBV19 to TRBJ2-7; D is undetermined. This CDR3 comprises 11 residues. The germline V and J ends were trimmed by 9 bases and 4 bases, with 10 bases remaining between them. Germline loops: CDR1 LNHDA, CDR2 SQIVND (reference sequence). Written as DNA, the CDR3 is TGTGCCAGCACTGCCGGGTACGAGCAGTACTTC. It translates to CASTAGYEQYF.

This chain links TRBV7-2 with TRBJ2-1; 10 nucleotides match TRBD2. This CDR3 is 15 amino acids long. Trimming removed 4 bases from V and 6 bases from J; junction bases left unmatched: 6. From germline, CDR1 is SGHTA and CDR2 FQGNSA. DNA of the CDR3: TGTGCCAGCAGCTCCCAGCGGGGGGGAGTCAATGAGCAGTTCTTC. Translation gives CASSSQRGGVNEQFF.

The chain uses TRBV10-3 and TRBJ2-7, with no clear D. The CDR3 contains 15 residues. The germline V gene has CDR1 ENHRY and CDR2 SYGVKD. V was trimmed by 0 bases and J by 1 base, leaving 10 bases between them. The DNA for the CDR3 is TGTGCCATCAGTGAGTCGTTTGACGTTTCCTACGAGCAGTACTTC. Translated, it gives CAISESFDVSYEQYF.

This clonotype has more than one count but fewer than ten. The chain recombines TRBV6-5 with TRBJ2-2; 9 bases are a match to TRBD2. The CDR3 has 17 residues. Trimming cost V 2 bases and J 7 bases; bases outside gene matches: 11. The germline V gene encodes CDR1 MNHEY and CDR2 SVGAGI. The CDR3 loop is CASSYRYSGRGGGELFF. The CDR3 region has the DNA TGTGCCAGCAGTTACCGTTATAGCGGGAGAGGAGGCGGGGAGCTGTTTTTT.

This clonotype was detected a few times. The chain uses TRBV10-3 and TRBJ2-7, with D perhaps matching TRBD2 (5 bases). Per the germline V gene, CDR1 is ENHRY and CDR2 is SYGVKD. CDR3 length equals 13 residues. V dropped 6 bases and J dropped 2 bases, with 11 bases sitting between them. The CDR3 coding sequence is TGTGCCATCAGCCGGGATCTCCCCTACGAGCAGTACTTC. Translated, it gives CAISRDLPYEQYF.

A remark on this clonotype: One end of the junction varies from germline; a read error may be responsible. The CDR3 DNA sequence: TGCAGTGCCGGACTAGCGGGGGCTGATACGCAGTTTTTT. Amino acid sequence: CSAGLAGADTQFF. This chain joins TRBV20-1 and TRBJ2-3; 13 bases match TRBD2. CDR3 size: 13 residues. The V gene's germline CDR1 is DFQATT and CDR2 SNEGSKA (reference sequence).

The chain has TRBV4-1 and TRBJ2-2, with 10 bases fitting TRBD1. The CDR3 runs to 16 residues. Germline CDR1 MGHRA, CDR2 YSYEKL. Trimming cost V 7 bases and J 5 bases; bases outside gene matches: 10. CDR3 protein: CASTHAGTGVTGELFF. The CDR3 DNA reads TGCGCCAGCACACACGCCGGGACAGGGGTAACCGGGGAGCTGTTTTTT.

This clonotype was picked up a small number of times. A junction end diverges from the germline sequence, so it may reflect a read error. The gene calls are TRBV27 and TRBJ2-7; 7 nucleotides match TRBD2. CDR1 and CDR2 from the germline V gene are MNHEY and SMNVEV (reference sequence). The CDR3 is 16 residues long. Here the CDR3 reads CASSISPWGGTYEQYF. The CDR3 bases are TGTGCCAGCAGTATATCCCCCTGGGGGGGGACCTACGAGCAGTACTTC.

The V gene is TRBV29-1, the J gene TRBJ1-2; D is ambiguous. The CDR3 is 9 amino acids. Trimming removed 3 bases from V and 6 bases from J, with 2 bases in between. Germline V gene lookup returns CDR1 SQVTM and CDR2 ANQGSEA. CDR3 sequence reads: CSVEDGYTF. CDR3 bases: TGCAGCGTTGAGGATGGCTACACCTTC.

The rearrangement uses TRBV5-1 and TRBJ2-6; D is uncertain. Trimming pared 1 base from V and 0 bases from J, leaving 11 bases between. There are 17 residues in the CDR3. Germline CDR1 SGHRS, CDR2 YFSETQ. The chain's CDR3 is CASSLLAGTSGANVLTF. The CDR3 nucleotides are TGCGCCAGCAGCTTGTTGGCAGGCACCTCTGGGGCCAACGTCCTGACTTTC.

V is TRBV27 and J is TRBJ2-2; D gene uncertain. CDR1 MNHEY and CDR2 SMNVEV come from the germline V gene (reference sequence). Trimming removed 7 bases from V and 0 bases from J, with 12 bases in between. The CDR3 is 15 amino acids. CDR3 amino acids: CASNMLGTNTGELFF. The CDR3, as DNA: TGTGCCAGCAACATGCTGGGAACGAACACCGGGGAGCTGTTTTTT.

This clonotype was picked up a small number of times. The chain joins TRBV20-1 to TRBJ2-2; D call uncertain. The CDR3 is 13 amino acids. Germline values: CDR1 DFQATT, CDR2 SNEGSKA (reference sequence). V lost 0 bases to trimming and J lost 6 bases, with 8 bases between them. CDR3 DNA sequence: TGCAGTGCTAGAGACCGATCTTCCGGGGAGCTGTTTTTT. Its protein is CSARDRSSGELFF.

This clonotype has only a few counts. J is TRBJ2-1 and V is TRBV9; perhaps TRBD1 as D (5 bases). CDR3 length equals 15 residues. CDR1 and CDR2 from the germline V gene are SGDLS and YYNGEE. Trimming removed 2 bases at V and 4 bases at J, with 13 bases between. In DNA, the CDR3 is TGTGCCAGCAGCGTCGGACACCAACTATACAATGAGCAGTTCTTC. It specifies CASSVGHQLYNEQFF.

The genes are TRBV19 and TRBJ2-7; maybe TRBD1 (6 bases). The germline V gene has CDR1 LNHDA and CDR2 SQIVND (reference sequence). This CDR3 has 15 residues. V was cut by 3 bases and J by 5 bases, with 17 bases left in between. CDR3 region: CASSITGNRGHEQYF. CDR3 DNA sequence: TGTGCCAGTAGTATTACAGGGAACAGAGGGCACGAGCAGTACTTC.

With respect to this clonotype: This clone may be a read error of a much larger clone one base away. The CDR3 reads CASSLSSRGTQYF. The CDR3 bases are TGCGCCAGCAGCTTGTCGTCCAGGGGGACCCAGTACTTC. The V call is TRBV5-1, the J call TRBJ2-5, with a possible D match to TRBD1 (6 bases). The CDR3 runs 13 residues. V was trimmed by 1 base and J by 7 bases, leaving 11 bases between them. Looked up from germline, CDR1 is SGHRS and CDR2 is YFSETQ.

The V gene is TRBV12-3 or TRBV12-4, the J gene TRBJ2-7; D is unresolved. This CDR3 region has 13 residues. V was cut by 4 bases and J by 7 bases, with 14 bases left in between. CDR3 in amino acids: CASSWKGPREQYF. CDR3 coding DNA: TGTGCCAGCAGTTGGAAGGGTCCGCGGGAGCAGTACTTC.

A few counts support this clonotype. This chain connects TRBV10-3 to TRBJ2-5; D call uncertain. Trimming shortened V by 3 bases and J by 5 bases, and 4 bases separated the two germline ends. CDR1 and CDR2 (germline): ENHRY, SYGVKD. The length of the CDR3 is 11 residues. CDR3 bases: TGTGCCATCAGTGAATTTGAGACCCAGTACTTC. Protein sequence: CAISEFETQYF.

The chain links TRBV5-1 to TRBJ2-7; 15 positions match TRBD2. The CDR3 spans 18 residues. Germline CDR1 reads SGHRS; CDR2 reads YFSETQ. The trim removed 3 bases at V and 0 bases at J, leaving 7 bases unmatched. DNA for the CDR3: TGCGCCAGCAGCTCAGGACTAGCGGGAGGGCCCAGCTCCTACGAGCAGTACTTC. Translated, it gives CASSSGLAGGPSSYEQYF.

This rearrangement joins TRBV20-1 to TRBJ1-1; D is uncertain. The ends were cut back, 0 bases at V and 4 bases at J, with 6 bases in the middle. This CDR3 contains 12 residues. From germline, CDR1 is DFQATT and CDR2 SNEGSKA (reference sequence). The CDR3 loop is CSAREKATEAFF. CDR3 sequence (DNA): TGCAGTGCTAGAGAGAAGGCCACTGAAGCTTTCTTT.

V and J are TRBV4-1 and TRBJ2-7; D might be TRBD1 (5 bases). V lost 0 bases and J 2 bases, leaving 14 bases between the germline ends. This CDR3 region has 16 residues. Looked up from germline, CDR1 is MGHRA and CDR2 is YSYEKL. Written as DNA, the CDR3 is TGCGCCAGCAGCCAAGAATCCCAGGGCTTTGCCTACGAGCAGTACTTC. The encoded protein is CASSQESQGFAYEQYF.

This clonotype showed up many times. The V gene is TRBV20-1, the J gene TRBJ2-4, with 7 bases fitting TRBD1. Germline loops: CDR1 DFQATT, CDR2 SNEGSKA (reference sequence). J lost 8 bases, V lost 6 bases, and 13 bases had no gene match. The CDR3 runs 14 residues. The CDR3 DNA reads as TGCAGTGCCGACAAGAAGGGGGCAGTGGACATTCAGTACTTC. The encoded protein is CSADKKGAVDIQYF.

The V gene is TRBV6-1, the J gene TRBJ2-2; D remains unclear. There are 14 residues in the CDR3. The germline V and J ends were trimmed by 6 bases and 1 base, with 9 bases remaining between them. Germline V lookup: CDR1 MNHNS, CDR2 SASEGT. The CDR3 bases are TGTGCCAGCAGCGCCACAGAGAACACCGGGGAGCTGTTTTTT. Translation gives CASSATENTGELFF.